This T cell receptor beta chain derives from a study of OX40 agonist ivuxolimab in advanced cancers. TCRdb's copy holds only in-frame clones and misses some; the assay was immunoSEQ multiplex PCR. This sample has fewer than 70,000 clones, with 85% to 90% found just once. The length of the CDR3 is 14 residues. Per germline, CDR1 LNHDA and CDR2 SQIVND (reference sequence). V lost 7 bases and J 2 bases, leaving 13 bases between the germline ends. The sequences come from CD4+ or CD8+ T cells sorted from blood, collected in a trial of the OX40 agonist ivuxolimab. The sequence came from an adult with an advanced solid tumor such as melanoma, head and neck, liver or kidney cancer. V usage is TRBV19 and J usage is TRBJ2-3; the D call may be TRBD1 or TRBD2 (6 bases each). For the CDR3, the DNA is TGTGCCAGTACTACCTGGGGGGCCACAGATACGCAGTATTTT. Protein sequence: CASTTWGATDTQYF.